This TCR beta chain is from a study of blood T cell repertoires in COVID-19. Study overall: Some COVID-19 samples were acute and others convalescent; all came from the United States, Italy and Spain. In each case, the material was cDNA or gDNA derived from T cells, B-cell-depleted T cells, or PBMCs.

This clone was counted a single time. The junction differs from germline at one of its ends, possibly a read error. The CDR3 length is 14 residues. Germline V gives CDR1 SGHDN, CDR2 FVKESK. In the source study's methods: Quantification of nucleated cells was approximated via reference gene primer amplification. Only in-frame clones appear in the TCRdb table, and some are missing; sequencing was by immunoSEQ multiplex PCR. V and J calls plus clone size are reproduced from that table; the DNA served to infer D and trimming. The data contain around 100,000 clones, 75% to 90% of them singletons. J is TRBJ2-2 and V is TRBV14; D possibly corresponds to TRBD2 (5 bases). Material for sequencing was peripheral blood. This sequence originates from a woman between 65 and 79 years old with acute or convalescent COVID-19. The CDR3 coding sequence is TGTGCCAGTTTCTTGACGTCCGAACACCGGGGAGCTGTTTTT. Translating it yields CASFLTSEHRGAVF.